This T cell receptor (beta chain) was obtained from a study of Ad26.COV2.S vaccination and SARS-CoV-2 variants. Whole-study results and caveats: Vaccinees showed greater spike-specific TCR breadth than placebo recipients. The analyses of TCR breadth and depth may have understated the size of total T cell responses. Reported post-vaccination CD8+ and CD4+ T cell responses to spike showed substantial breadth.

In the case of this clone: What it recognizes is unknown.

From germline, CDR1 is SEHNR and CDR2 FQNEAQ (reference sequence). The CDR3 loop spans 14 amino acids. With V trimmed by 5 bases and J by 3 bases, 5 bases remained unmatched. Assay used: immunoSEQ multiplex PCR; TCRdb lists only in-frame clones, some missing. There are under 500,000 clones in the sample; about 92% occur only once, and around 1.7% lies in the top ten. The treatment here: 15 to 20 received Ad26.COV2.S at low or high dose, single or two shots; about 5 received placebo; per-sample allocation not given. Each sample was drawn 63 days after the first injection (of vaccine or placebo). This person who donated was an adult of 18-55 years in Boston.

The material was peripheral blood, obtained in a trial of Ad26.COV2.S vaccine versus placebo. This clonotype originated in a person between 18 and 59 years old who received the Ad26.COV2.S COVID-19 vaccine or a placebo. This sequence joins TRBV7-9 and TRBJ2-5; 8 bases are shared with TRBD2. Here the CDR3 reads CASSVSGGKETQYF. Written as DNA, the CDR3 is TGTGCCAGCAGCGTATCGGGGGGGAAAGAGACCCAGTACTTC.